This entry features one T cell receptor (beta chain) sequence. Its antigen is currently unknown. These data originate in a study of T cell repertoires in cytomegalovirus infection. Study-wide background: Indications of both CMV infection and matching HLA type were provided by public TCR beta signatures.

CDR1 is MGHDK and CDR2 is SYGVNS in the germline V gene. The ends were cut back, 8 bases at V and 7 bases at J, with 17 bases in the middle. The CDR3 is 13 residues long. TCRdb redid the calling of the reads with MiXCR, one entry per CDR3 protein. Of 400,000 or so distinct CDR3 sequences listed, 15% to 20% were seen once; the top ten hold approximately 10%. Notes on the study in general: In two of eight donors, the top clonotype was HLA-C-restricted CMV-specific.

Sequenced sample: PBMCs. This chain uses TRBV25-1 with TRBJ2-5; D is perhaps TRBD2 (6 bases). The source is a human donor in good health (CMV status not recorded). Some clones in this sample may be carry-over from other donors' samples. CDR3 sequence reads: CASVTSPSGTQYF. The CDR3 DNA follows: TGTGCCAGCGTCACTAGCCCAAGTGGGACCCAGTACTTC.